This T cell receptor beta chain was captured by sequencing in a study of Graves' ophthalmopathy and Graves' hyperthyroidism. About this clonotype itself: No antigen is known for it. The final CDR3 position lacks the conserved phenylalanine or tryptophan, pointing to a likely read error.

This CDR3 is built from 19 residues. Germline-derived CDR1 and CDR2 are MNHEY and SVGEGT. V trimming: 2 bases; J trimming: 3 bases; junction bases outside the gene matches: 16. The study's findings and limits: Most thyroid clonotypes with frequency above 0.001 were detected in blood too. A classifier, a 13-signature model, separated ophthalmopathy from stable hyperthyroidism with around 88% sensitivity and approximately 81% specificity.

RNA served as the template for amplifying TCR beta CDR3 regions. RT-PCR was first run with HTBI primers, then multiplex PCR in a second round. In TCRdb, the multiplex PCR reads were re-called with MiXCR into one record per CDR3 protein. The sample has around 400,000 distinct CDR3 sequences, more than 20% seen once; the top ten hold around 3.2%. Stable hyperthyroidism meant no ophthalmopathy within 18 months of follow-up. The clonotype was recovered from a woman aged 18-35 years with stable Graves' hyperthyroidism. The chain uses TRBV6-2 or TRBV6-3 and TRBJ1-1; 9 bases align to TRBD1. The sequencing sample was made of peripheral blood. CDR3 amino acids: CASSYPLGQGADPDTEAFY. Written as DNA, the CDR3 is TGTGCCAGCAGTTACCCCCTGGGACAGGGAGCCGACCCAGACACTGAAGCTTTCTAT.